This record looks at one T cell receptor (beta chain) sequence and its context. The sample belongs to a study of blood T cell repertoires in COVID-19. The wider study: The United States, Italy and Spain supplied acute and convalescent COVID-19 samples. Nucleic acid was either cDNA or gDNA, and it came from T cells, B-cell-depleted T cells, or PBMCs.

Authors' processing steps: For nucleated cells, counts were estimated from reference gene primer amplification. This table comes from immunoSEQ multiplex PCR, and its TCRdb copy is limited to in-frame clones, with some not included. V and J calls and clone size are those listed in that table; D and trimming were worked out from the DNA. The sample carries tens of thousands of clones, 75% to 90% recorded once. The V gene's germline CDR1 is SEHNR and CDR2 FQNEAQ (reference sequence). Trimming removed 5 bases at V and 2 bases at J, with 9 bases between. This CDR3 contains 14 residues. This sequence was found in a man aged 80 or over with acute or convalescent COVID-19. The specimen sequenced was peripheral blood. The chain combines TRBV7-9 with TRBJ1-4; possibly TRBD1 for D (6 bases). The CDR3 sequence is CASSRGQTNEKLFF. In nucleotides, the CDR3 is TGTGCCAGCAGCCGAGGACAGACTAATGAAAAACTGTTTTTT.